This T cell receptor (beta chain) stems from a study of blood T cell repertoires in COVID-19. Study-level information: Spain, Italy and the United States supplied samples that represented acute and convalescent COVID-19. The analysed material was cDNA or gDNA that came from T cells, B-cell-depleted T cells, or PBMCs.

Authors' methods: The authors estimated nucleated cell counts from reference gene primer amplification. The repertoire was sequenced with immunoSEQ multiplex PCR; TCRdb's copy has only in-frame clones and lacks some. The D gene and trimming were derived from the DNA, and the V and J assignments and clone size from that table. This sample has 95,000 to 110,000 clones, with 88% found just once. This CDR3 contains 17 residues. The V gene's germline CDR1 is MGHRA and CDR2 YSYEKL. V lost 1 base and J lost 3, with 15 bases in between. The sequence was obtained from a human donor in a cohort sampled during active COVID-19. The J gene is TRBJ2-2, the V gene TRBV4-1; D is perhaps TRBD2 (6 bases). Sample: peripheral blood. This CDR3 is CASSQVDMGLHTGELFF. The CDR3 nucleotides are TGCGCCAGCAGCCAAGTAGACATGGGACTTCACACCGGGGAGCTGTTTTTT.